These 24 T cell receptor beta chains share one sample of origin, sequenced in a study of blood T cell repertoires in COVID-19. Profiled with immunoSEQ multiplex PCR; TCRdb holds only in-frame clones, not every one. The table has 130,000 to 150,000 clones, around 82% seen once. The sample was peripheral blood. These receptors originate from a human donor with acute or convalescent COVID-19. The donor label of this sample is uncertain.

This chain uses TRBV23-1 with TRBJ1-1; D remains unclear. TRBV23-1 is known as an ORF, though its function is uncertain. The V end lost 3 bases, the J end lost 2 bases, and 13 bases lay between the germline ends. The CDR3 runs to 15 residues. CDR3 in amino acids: CASSQTWEPNTEAFF. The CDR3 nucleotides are TGCGCCAGCAGTCAGACATGGGAGCCTAACACTGAAGCTTTCTTT.

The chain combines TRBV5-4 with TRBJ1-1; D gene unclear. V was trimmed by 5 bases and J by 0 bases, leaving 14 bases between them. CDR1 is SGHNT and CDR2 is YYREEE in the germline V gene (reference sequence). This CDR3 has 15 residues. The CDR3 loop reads CASRSVGRLNTEAFF. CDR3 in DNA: TGTGCCAGCAGATCCGTGGGGAGATTGAACACTGAAGCTTTCTTT.

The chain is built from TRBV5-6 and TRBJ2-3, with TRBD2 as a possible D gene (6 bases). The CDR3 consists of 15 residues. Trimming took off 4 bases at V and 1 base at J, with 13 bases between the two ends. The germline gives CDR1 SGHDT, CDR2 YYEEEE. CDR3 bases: TGTGCCAGCAGCGCGGAGGGACGCGGCACAGATACGCAGTATTTT. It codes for CASSAEGRGTDTQYF.

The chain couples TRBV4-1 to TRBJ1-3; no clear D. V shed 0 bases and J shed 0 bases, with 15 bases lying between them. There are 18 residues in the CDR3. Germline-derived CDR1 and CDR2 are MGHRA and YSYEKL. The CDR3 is CASSQEPSGSYSGNTIYF. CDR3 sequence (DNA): TGCGCCAGCAGCCAAGAACCCTCGGGATCCTACTCTGGAAACACCATATATTTT.

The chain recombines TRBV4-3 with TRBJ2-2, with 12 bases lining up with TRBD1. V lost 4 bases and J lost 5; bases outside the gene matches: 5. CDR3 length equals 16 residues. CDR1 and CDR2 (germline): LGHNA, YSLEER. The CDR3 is CASSPGTGGGTGELFF. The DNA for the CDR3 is TGCGCCAGCAGCCCCGGGACAGGGGGCGGTACCGGGGAGCTGTTTTTT.

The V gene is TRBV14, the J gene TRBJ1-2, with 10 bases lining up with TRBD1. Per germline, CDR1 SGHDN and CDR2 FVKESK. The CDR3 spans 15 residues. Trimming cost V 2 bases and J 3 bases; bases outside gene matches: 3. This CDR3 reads CASSQLGQGDYGYTF. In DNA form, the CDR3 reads TGTGCCAGCAGCCAATTAGGACAGGGGGACTATGGCTACACCTTC.

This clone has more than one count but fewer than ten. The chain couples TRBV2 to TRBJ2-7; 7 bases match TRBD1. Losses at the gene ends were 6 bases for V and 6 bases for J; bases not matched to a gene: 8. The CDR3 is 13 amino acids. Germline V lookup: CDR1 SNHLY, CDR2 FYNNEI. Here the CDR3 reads CASRAGTVREQYF. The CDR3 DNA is TGTGCCAGCAGGGCCGGGACAGTGCGCGAGCAGTACTTC.

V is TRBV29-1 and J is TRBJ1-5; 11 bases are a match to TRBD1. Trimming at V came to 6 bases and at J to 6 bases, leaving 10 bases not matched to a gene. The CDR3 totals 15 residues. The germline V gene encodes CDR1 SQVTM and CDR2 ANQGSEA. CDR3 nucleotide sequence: TGCAGCGTCGCCGGGACAGGGGGGGTCGGTCAGCCCCAGCATTTT. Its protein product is CSVAGTGGVGQPQHF. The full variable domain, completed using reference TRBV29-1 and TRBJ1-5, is SAVISQKPSRDICQRGTSLTIQCQVDSQVTMMFWYRQQPGQSLTLIATANQGSEATYESGFVIDKFPISRPNLTFSTLTVSNMSPEDSSIYLCSVAGTGGVGQPQHFGDGTRLSIL.

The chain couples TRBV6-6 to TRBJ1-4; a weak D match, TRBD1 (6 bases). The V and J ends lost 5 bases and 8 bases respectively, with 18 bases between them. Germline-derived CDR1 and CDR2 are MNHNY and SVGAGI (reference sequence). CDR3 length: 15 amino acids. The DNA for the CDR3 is TGTGCCAGCAGTCACCCTTCGGGGGGGCGGGAAAAACTGTTTTTT. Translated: CASSHPSGGREKLFF.

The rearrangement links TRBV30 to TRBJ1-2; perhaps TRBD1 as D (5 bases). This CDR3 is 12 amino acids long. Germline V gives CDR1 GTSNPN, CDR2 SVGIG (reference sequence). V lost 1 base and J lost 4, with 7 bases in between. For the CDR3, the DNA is TGTGCCTGGAGTGCTCAGGGCTATGGCTACACCTTC. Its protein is CAWSAQGYGYTF.

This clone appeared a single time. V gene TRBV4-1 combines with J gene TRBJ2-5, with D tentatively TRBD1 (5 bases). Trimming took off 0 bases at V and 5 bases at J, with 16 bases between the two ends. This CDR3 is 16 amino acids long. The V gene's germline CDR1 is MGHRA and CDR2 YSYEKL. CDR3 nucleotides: TGCGCCAGCAGCCAAGATTTGGGCAGGGCTAGGGAGACCCAGTACTTC. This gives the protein CASSQDLGRARETQYF.

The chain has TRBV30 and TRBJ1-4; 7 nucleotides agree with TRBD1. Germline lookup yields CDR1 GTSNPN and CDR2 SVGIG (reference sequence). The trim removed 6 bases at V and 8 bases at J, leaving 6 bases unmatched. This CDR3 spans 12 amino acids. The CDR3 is CACPGQEEKLFF. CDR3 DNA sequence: TGTGCCTGTCCCGGACAGGAGGAAAAACTGTTTTTT.

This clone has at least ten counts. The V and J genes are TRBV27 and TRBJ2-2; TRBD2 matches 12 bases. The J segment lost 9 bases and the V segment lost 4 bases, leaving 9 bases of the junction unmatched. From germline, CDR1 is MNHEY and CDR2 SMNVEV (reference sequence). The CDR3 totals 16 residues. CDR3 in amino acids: CASSSPTSGGRRELFF. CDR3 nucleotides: TGTGCCAGCAGTTCCCCGACTAGCGGGGGCCGCAGGGAGCTGTTTTTT.

Written as DNA, the CDR3 is TGCGCCAGCAGCCAACGTTATCGGGGGGGCAATGAGCAGTTCTTC. As protein: CASSQRYRGGNEQFF. This rearrangement joins TRBV4-3 to TRBJ2-1; 8 bases agree with TRBD2. This CDR3 spans 15 amino acids. With V trimmed by 2 bases and J by 6 bases, 6 bases remained unmatched. The germline V gene has CDR1 LGHNA and CDR2 YSLEER.

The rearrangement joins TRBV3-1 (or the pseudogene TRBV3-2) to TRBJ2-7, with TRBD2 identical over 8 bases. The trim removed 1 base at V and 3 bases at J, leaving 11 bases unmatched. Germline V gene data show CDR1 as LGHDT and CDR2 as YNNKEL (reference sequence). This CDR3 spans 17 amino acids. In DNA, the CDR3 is TGTGCCAGCAGCCAAGTTCTCCCGTGGCGGGGGGACTACGAGCAGTACTTC. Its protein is CASSQVLPWRGDYEQYF.

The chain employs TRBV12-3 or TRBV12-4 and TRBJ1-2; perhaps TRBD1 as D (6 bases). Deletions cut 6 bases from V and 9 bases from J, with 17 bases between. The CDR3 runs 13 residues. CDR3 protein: CASSREGEGSYTF. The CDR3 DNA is TGTGCCAGCAGCCGGGAGGGGGAGGGGAGCTACACCTTC.

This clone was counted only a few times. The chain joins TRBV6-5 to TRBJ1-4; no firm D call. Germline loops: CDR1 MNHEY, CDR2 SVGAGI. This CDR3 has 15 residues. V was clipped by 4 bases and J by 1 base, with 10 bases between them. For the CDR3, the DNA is TGTGCCAGCAGTTCATCGTACGGAACTAATGAAAAACTGTTTTTT. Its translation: CASSSSYGTNEKLFF.

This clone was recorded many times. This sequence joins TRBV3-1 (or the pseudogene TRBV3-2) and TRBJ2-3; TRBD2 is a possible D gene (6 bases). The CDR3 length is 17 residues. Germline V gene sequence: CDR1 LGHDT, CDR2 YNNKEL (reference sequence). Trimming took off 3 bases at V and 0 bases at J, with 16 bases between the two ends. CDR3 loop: CASSQWRGASSTDTQYF. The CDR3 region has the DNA TGTGCCAGCAGCCAGTGGAGGGGAGCAAGTAGCACAGATACGCAGTATTTT.

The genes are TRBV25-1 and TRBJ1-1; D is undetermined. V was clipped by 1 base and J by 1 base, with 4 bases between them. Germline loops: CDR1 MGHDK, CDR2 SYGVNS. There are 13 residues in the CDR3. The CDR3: CASSEFGNTEAFF. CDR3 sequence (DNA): TGTGCCAGCAGTGAATTCGGGAACACTGAAGCTTTCTTT.

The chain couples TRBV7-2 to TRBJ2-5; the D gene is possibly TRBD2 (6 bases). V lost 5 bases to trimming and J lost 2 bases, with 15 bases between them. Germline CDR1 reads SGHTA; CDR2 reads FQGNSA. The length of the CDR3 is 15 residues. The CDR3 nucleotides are TGTGCCAGCAGCCCTATACGGGGGTTTCAAGAGACCCAGTACTTC. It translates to CASSPIRGFQETQYF.

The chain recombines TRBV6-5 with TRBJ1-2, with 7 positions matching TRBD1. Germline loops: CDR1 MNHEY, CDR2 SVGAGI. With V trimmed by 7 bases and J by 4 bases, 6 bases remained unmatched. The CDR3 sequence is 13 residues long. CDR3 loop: CASTKGQTYGYTF. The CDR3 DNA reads TGTGCCAGCACCAAGGGACAGACCTATGGCTACACCTTC.

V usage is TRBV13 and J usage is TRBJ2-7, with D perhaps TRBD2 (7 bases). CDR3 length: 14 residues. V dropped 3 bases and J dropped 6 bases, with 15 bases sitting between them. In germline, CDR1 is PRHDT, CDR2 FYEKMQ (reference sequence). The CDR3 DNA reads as TGTGCCAGCAGCTTCGGCCGGGGAGGGGGCGAGCAGTACTTC. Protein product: CASSFGRGGGEQYF.

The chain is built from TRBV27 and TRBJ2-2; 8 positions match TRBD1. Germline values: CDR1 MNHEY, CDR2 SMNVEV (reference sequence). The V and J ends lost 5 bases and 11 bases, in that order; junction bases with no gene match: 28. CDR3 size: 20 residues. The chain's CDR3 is CASSASEYPSIRTGPHELFF. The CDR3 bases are TGTGCCAGCAGTGCTTCCGAATATCCTTCGATCAGGACAGGGCCCCATGAGCTGTTTTTT.

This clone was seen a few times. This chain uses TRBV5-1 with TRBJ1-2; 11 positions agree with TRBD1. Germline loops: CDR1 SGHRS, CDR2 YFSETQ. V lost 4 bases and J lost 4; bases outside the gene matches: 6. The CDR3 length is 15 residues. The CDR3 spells CASSAGQGVTYGYTF. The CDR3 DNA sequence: TGCGCCAGCAGCGCGGGACAGGGGGTAACCTATGGCTACACCTTC. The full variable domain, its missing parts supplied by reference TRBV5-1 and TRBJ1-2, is KAGVTQTPRYLIKTRGQQVTLSCSPISGHRSVSWYQQTPGQGLQFLFEYFSETQRNKGNFPGRFSGRQFSNSRSEMNVSTLELGDSALYLCASSAGQGVTYGYTFGSGTRLTVV.